Below are 4 T cell receptor beta chains sequenced from a single sample in a study of blood T cell repertoires in COVID-19. Profiling relied on immunoSEQ multiplex PCR, and the TCRdb table lists in-frame clones only, not all of them. The data show 200,000 to 250,000 clones, approximately 85% seen once. The material sequenced was peripheral blood. The receptors come from a man between 35 and 55 years old with acute or convalescent COVID-19.

The rearrangement links TRBV24-1 to TRBJ2-3; 7 positions match TRBD2. V was pared by 9 bases and J by 1 base, with 6 bases of the junction left unmatched. The length of the CDR3 is 14 residues. Per the germline V gene, CDR1 is KGHDR and CDR2 is SFDVKD. The CDR3 sequence is CATEGGGGTDTQYF. Written as DNA, the CDR3 is TGTGCCACCGAGGGCGGGGGAGGCACAGATACGCAGTATTTT.

The V call is TRBV6-5, the J call TRBJ1-6; 10 nucleotides agree with TRBD1. The ends lost 0 bases at V and 10 bases at J; junction bases unmatched: 6. CDR1 is MNHEY and CDR2 is SVGAGI in the germline V gene. CDR3 length: 16 amino acids. The CDR3 loop reads CASSYSAGQGGSPLHF. The CDR3 nucleotides read TGTGCCAGCAGTTACTCAGCCGGACAGGGGGGATCACCCCTCCACTTT.

This clone was counted once. This chain uses TRBV2 with TRBJ2-3; 7 positions agree with TRBD1. Losses at the gene ends were 6 bases for V and 3 bases for J; bases not matched to a gene: 9. CDR3 size: 15 residues. CDR1 and CDR2 (germline): SNHLY, FYNNEI. The CDR3 region is CASREAGGMTDTQYF. In DNA, the CDR3 is TGTGCCAGCAGGGAGGCAGGGGGAATGACAGATACGCAGTATTTT.

This chain links TRBV5-4 with TRBJ2-7; 7 bases map to TRBD1. Germline loops: CDR1 SGHNT, CDR2 YYREEE (reference sequence). This CDR3 is built from 15 residues. Losses at the gene ends were 4 bases for V and 1 base for J; bases not matched to a gene: 8. The CDR3 DNA is TGTGCCAGCAGCCCCCCGGGACAGAAATCCTACGAGCAGTACTTC. Protein sequence: CASSPPGQKSYEQYF.